These 22 T cell receptor beta chains came from one sample sequenced in a study of blood T cell repertoires in COVID-19. The repertoire was sequenced with immunoSEQ multiplex PCR; TCRdb's copy has only in-frame clones and lacks some. The top ten clones hold 20% to 30% of a sample with 70,000 to 95,000 clones, roughly 82% of them seen once. The sequenced sample consisted of peripheral blood. These receptor sequences come from a human donor in a cohort sampled during active COVID-19.

The chain has TRBV4-3 and TRBJ2-7; 10 nucleotides align to TRBD2. Germline-derived CDR1 and CDR2 are LGHNA and YSLEER. The length of the CDR3 is 16 residues. V trimming: 2 bases; J trimming: 0 bases; junction bases outside the gene matches: 4. The CDR3 region is CASSQTSGRASYEQYF. As DNA, the CDR3 is TGCGCCAGCAGCCAAACAAGCGGGAGGGCCTCCTACGAGCAGTACTTC.

The V call is TRBV21-1, the J call TRBJ1-3; the table's D call, TRBD1, has no DNA check behind it. TRBV21-1 is classified as a pseudogene. This CDR3 region has 21 residues. CDR3 coding DNA: TGTGCCAGCAGCGGCATCCGGGACAGGGTAAAAAGGGAGAGAATTGGAAACACCATATATTTT. Protein product: CASSGIRDRVKRERIGNTIYF.

V is TRBV21-1 and J is TRBJ2-1; the table's D call TRBD2 went unverified against the DNA. TRBV21-1 is noted as a pseudogene. The CDR3 is 14 amino acids. In DNA form, the CDR3 reads TGTGCCAGCAGCAAAGCGCGAGGACTCATTGAGCAGTTCTTC. Encoded protein: CASSKARGLIEQFF.

This clone was seen once. The rearrangement uses TRBV28 and TRBJ2-1, with unresolved D. Germline CDR1 and CDR2: MDHEN and SYDVKM. V lost 2 bases and J lost 5, with 7 bases in between. The CDR3 is 13 amino acids. CDR3 bases: TGTGCCAGCAGTTTACCAGGAAACAATGAGCAGTTCTTC. Protein product: CASSLPGNNEQFF.

This sequence joins TRBV5-1 and TRBJ2-5; 13 bases align to TRBD2. This CDR3 is built from 16 residues. V lost 4 bases to trimming and J lost 1 base; unmatched junction nucleotides: 4. CDR1 SGHRS and CDR2 YFSETQ come from the germline V gene. The CDR3 DNA sequence: TGCGCCAGCAGCCTAACTAGCGGGGGGGTCCAAGAGACCCAGTACTTC. Translated: CASSLTSGGVQETQYF.

The chain carries TRBV7-2 and TRBJ1-1; D gene ambiguous. The CDR3 runs 14 residues. Germline CDR1 is SGHTA and CDR2 is FQGNSA. Trimming removed 3 bases at V and 3 bases at J, with 11 bases between. The CDR3 is CASSFSTGYTEAFF. CDR3 sequence (DNA): TGTGCCAGCAGCTTCTCGACTGGGTACACTGAAGCTTTCTTT. Drawing the rest from reference TRBV7-2 and TRBJ1-1, the complete variable domain is GAGVSQSPSNKVTEKGKDVELRCDPISGHTALYWYRQSLGQGLEFLIYFQGNSAPDKSGLPSDRFSAERTGGSVSTLTIQRTQQEDSAVYLCASSFSTGYTEAFFGQGTRLTVV.

The chain recombines TRBV19 with TRBJ2-3, with D perhaps matching TRBD1 (5 bases). There are 14 residues in the CDR3. Germline V gives CDR1 LNHDA, CDR2 SQIVND (reference sequence). The V gene lost 0 bases and the J gene lost 6 bases, with 10 bases spanning the gap. CDR3 nucleotides: TGTGCCAGTAGTATAGATCTCAGGGTTGATACGCAGTATTTT. Translated: CASSIDLRVDTQYF.

The V call is TRBV7-2, the J call TRBJ2-5; the match to TRBD2 covers 9 bases. V gave up 1 base and J gave up 1 base; unmatched junction bases: 4. The CDR3 length is 16 residues. From germline, CDR1 is SGHTA and CDR2 FQGNSA. This chain's CDR3 is CASSLVAAGGQETQYF. CDR3 nucleotides: TGTGCCAGCAGCTTAGTTGCAGCGGGAGGCCAAGAGACCCAGTACTTC.

The V gene is TRBV28, the J gene TRBJ1-1, with TRBD1 matching 10 bases. With 3 bases clipped from V and 3 bases from J, the junction kept 4 bases outside the gene matches. CDR1 and CDR2 from the germline V gene are MDHEN and SYDVKM. The CDR3 is 15 amino acids. The CDR3: CASSFRDRGYTEAFF. Here the CDR3 DNA reads TGTGCCAGCAGTTTCCGGGACAGGGGATACACTGAAGCTTTCTTT. The variable domain in full, with the rest retrieved from reference TRBV28 and TRBJ1-1, is DVKVTQSSRYLVKRTGEKVFLECVQDMDHENMFWYRQDPGLGLRLIYFSYDVKMKEKGDIPEGYSVSREKKERFSLILESASTNQTSMYLCASSFRDRGYTEAFFGQGTRLTVV.

In this sample, this clone turned up a few times. The genes are TRBV9 and TRBJ2-5, with 7 bases matching TRBD1. The CDR3 covers 15 residues. Unmatched junction bases numbered 13, after V lost 4 bases and J lost 7 bases. Germline CDR1 and CDR2: SGDLS and YYNGEE. Written as DNA, the CDR3 is TGTGCCAGCAGCCCTACAGGGGCCGCCGAGGGGACCCAGTACTTC. Its protein product is CASSPTGAAEGTQYF.

The chain is built from TRBV19 and TRBJ2-7; 11 nucleotides align to TRBD1. The CDR3 spans 14 residues. Trimming removed 3 bases from V and 3 bases from J; junction bases left unmatched: 1. Germline V lookup: CDR1 LNHDA, CDR2 SQIVND (reference sequence). The CDR3 coding sequence is TGTGCCAGTAGTATGGGACAGGGGGACTACGAGCAGTACTTC. It is translated as CASSMGQGDYEQYF.

The count of this clone is one. V is TRBV19 and J is TRBJ2-7; weak D call: TRBD1 (5 bases). Germline V CDR1 and CDR2: LNHDA, SQIVND (reference sequence). This CDR3 is 15 amino acids long. The ends were cut back, 3 bases at V and 2 bases at J, with 14 bases in the middle. The CDR3 DNA sequence: TGTGCCAGTAGTATGGTGGGCGACAGAACCTACGAGCAGTACTTC. It translates to CASSMVGDRTYEQYF.

This rearrangement joins TRBV19 to TRBJ2-6, with 8 bases that match TRBD1. Trimming took 2 bases from V and 2 from J; bases not matched to a gene: 8. The CDR3 consists of 18 residues. The germline CDR1 and CDR2 sequences are LNHDA and SQIVND (reference sequence). CDR3 protein: CASSIRGQGLPGANVLTF. The CDR3 DNA reads TGTGCCAGTAGTATAAGAGGACAGGGTTTACCTGGGGCCAACGTCCTGACTTTC.

The V and J genes are TRBV5-1 and TRBJ1-4; TRBD1 might be the D (6 bases). V was clipped by 5 bases and J by 5 bases, with 22 bases between them. Germline V gives CDR1 SGHRS, CDR2 YFSETQ. This CDR3 is 17 amino acids long. This CDR3 reads CASSTGQVVVGNEKLFF. Written as DNA, the CDR3 is TGCGCCAGCAGTACGGGACAAGTTGTAGTGGGGAATGAAAAACTGTTTTTT.

The table lists this clone with a few counts. The rearrangement links TRBV10-3 to TRBJ1-5, with D perhaps TRBD1 (6 bases). The CDR3 has 14 residues. Trimming pared 10 bases from V and 1 base from J, leaving 14 bases between. Germline CDR1 is ENHRY and CDR2 is SYGVKD. CDR3: CASQQGGSNQPQHF. In DNA form, the CDR3 reads TGTGCCAGCCAACAGGGAGGGAGCAATCAGCCCCAGCATTTT.

The V gene is TRBV7-9, the J gene TRBJ2-3, with D possibly matching TRBD1 (6 bases). Germline-derived CDR1 and CDR2 are SEHNR and FQNEAQ (reference sequence). The CDR3 extends over 14 amino acids. The V and J ends lost 0 bases and 5 bases respectively, with 9 bases between them. As DNA, the CDR3 is TGTGCCAGCAGCTTAGCGGGGGCGGGAGATACGCAGTATTTT. Translating gives CASSLAGAGDTQYF.

This clone was detected only a few times. The CDR3 DNA sequence: TGTGCCAGCAGTCAGGCCGGGACAGGGGTAACTGAAGCTTTCTTT. Translating gives CASSQAGTGVTEAFF. The chain carries TRBV28 and TRBJ1-1; 10 nucleotides agree with TRBD1. With V trimmed by 5 bases and J by 5 bases, 8 bases remained unmatched. The CDR3 runs 15 residues. CDR1 and CDR2 (germline): MDHEN, SYDVKM.

J is TRBJ2-7 and V is TRBV3-1 (or the pseudogene TRBV3-2); 12 positions match TRBD1. This CDR3 contains 15 residues. The ends lost 2 bases at V and 6 bases at J; junction bases unmatched: 5. From germline, CDR1 is LGHDT and CDR2 YNNKEL (reference sequence). The CDR3 nucleotides are TGTGCCAGCAGCCAACCGGGACAGGGGGCCATCGAGCAGTACTTC. This encodes CASSQPGQGAIEQYF.

The rearrangement uses TRBV2 and TRBJ1-2; 7 bases match TRBD1. Trimming removed 3 bases from V and 3 bases from J; junction bases left unmatched: 10. CDR3 length equals 16 residues. Germline V gives CDR1 SNHLY, CDR2 FYNNEI. The CDR3 sequence is CASSDPTGKNYYGYTF. The DNA of the CDR3 is TGTGCCAGCAGTGACCCGACAGGGAAGAACTACTATGGCTACACCTTC. The full variable domain, in which reference TRBV2 and TRBJ1-2 provide the parts outside the CDR3, is EPEVTQTPSHQVTQMGQEVILRCVPISNHLYFYWYRQILGQKVEFLVSFYNNEISEKSEIFDDQFSVERPDGSNFTLKIRSTKLEDSAMYFCASSDPTGKNYYGYTFGSGTRLTVV.

This chain uses TRBV3-1 (or the pseudogene TRBV3-2) with TRBJ1-3; D gene unclear. Trimming removed 3 bases at V and 8 bases at J, with 5 bases between. CDR3 length equals 11 residues. Germline V gene sequence: CDR1 LGHDT, CDR2 YNNKEL (reference sequence). The CDR3 here is CASSQGDTIYF. The CDR3 nucleotides are TGTGCCAGCAGCCAGGGAGACACCATATATTTT.

V is TRBV30 and J is TRBJ1-5, with 7 bases that match TRBD1. The junction had 3 bases not matched to a gene; V was cut back by 1 base and J by 3 bases. The CDR3 covers 14 residues. Germline V lookup: CDR1 GTSNPN, CDR2 SVGIG (reference sequence). The CDR3 nucleotides are TGTGCCTGGAGTGGGACAGGATTCAATCAGCCCCAGCATTTT. As protein: CAWSGTGFNQPQHF.

The rearrangement joins TRBV7-2 to TRBJ2-7, with D uncertain. CDR1 and CDR2 from the germline V gene are SGHTA and FQGNSA. V lost 1 base to trimming and J lost 4 bases, with 8 bases between them. This CDR3 is built from 13 residues. The CDR3 region is CASSLETFYEQYF. CDR3 nucleotides: TGTGCCAGCAGCTTAGAGACTTTTTACGAGCAGTACTTC. Full variable domain (remainder filled in from reference TRBV7-2 and TRBJ2-7): GAGVSQSPSNKVTEKGKDVELRCDPISGHTALYWYRQSLGQGLEFLIYFQGNSAPDKSGLPSDRFSAERTGGSVSTLTIQRTQQEDSAVYLCASSLETFYEQYFGPGTRLTVT.